Listed here are 22 T cell receptor beta chains from one sample, sequenced in a study of human T cells and chemical hapten exposure. Stated time point: patch test 3, about 24 weeks after DPC sensitization. Treatment indicated: therapeutic diphenylcyclopropenone sensitization with weekly scalp DPC. From the RACE reads, TCRdb called clonotypes with MiXCR, one entry per CDR3 protein. The sample has 150,000 to 200,000 distinct CDR3 sequences; about 22% are singletons. Sequenced here: whole blood, sampled in connection with sensitization to the hapten diphenylcyclopropenone (DPC). The receptors here all came from a woman in her thirties or forties with alopecia areata. Some clones in this sample may be carry-over from other donors' samples.

Only a few counts were recorded for this clonotype. The J gene is TRBJ1-6, the V gene TRBV10-3; TRBD1 agrees at 8 bases. J gave up 7 bases and V 1 base, and 6 bases lay outside the gene matches. The CDR3 is made up of 16 amino acids. Germline V gives CDR1 ENHRY, CDR2 SYGVKD. In nucleotides, the CDR3 is TGTGCCATCAGTGAGTGGGGGACAGGCTCGAATTCACCCCTCCACTTT. This codes for CAISEWGTGSNSPLHF.

The gene calls are TRBV20-1 and TRBJ1-5; no clear D gene. The CDR3 totals 14 residues. The V end was cut by 3 bases, the J end by 2 bases, with 11 bases between. The germline CDR1 and CDR2 sequences are DFQATT and SNEGSKA (reference sequence). The CDR3 nucleotides read TGCAGTGCTAGCCCCGCTAAGGGCAATCAGCCCCAGCATTTT. It codes for CSASPAKGNQPQHF.

Remarks on this clonotype: A read error may produce the germline difference seen at one junction end. The genes are TRBV7-8 and TRBJ2-1; a possible D gene is TRBD1 (6 bases). The germline CDR1 and CDR2 sequences are SGHVS and FQNEAQ. The CDR3 totals 15 residues. The CDR3 reads CASSLASISTGPGIF. The CDR3 DNA reads TGTGCCAGCAGCTTAGCTTCCATCTCTACAGGGCCTGGAATCTTC. The full variable domain, completed using reference TRBV7-8 and TRBJ2-1, is GAGVSQSPRYKVAKRGQDVALRCDPISGHVSLFWYQQALGQGPEFLTYFQNEAQLDKSGLPSDRFFAERPEGSVSTLKIQRTQQEDSAVYLCASSLASISTGPGIFGPGTRLTVL.

This clonotype came up many times. The chain employs TRBV29-1 and TRBJ2-7, with D hard to call. V gave up 7 bases and J gave up 0 bases, with 13 bases separating them. Germline CDR1 SQVTM, CDR2 ANQGSEA. The CDR3 loop spans 13 amino acids. CDR3 in DNA: TGCAGCGCTGACTCACCTAGCTCCTACGAGCAGTACTTC. As protein: CSADSPSSYEQYF.

A few counts support this clonotype. This chain joins TRBV20-1 and TRBJ2-7; 12 bases agree with TRBD2. Germline V CDR1 and CDR2: DFQATT, SNEGSKA (reference sequence). The CDR3 has 13 residues. V was clipped by 2 bases and J by 9 bases; unmatched bases: 5. The CDR3 DNA reads as TGCAGTGCTAGACTAGCGGGAGGGTTTGGGCAGTACTTC. Its translation: CSARLAGGFGQYF.

The chain employs TRBV27 and TRBJ2-7; 9 positions agree with TRBD2. After removal of 6 bases from V and 6 bases from J, the junction contained 15 bases not matched to a gene. Germline CDR1 and CDR2: MNHEY and SMNVEV (reference sequence). CDR3 size: 16 residues. As DNA, the CDR3 is TGTGCCAGCAGACTAAAGGCTAGCGGGAAAGGGCCCGAGCAGTACTTC. Amino acid sequence: CASRLKASGKGPEQYF.

V and J are TRBV29-1 and TRBJ1-1; maybe TRBD1 (5 bases). There are 13 residues in the CDR3. Per the germline V gene, CDR1 is SQVTM and CDR2 is ANQGSEA. V shed 4 bases and J shed 3 bases, with 12 bases lying between them. CDR3 protein: CSVVQGAHTEAFF. For the CDR3, the DNA is TGCAGCGTTGTCCAGGGCGCTCACACTGAAGCTTTCTTT.

This chain connects TRBV4-1 to TRBJ2-7, with 7 bases identical to TRBD1. The CDR3 spans 15 residues. The junction had 4 bases not matched to a gene; V was cut back by 2 bases and J by 0 bases. Germline V gene data show CDR1 as MGHRA and CDR2 as YSYEKL. The CDR3 here is CASSQIRDSSYEQYF. CDR3 nucleotide sequence: TGCGCCAGCAGCCAAATACGGGACAGCTCCTACGAGCAGTACTTC.

The V call is TRBV6-5, the J call TRBJ2-5; D call uncertain. The CDR3 totals 13 residues. V was trimmed by 0 bases and J by 1 base, leaving 3 bases between them. Germline assignment: CDR1 MNHEY and CDR2 SVGAGI. CDR3 amino acids: CASSYSFQETQYF. The CDR3 DNA sequence: TGTGCCAGCAGTTACTCCTTCCAAGAGACCCAGTACTTC.

The V and J genes are TRBV5-1 and TRBJ1-6; 10 bases align to TRBD1. The CDR3 spans 15 residues. Germline-derived CDR1 and CDR2 are SGHRS and YFSETQ. V lost 4 bases to trimming and J lost 9 bases; unmatched junction nucleotides: 7. The CDR3 DNA sequence: TGCGCCAGCAGCCCGGCCGGGACAGGGGTTTCACCCCTCCACTTT. The encoded protein is CASSPAGTGVSPLHF.

This clonotype was seen a few times. V usage is TRBV4-3 and J usage is TRBJ2-7; a weak D match, TRBD1 (5 bases). In germline, CDR1 is LGHNA, CDR2 YSLEER. The CDR3 is made up of 14 amino acids. The ends were cut back, 1 base at V and 1 base at J, with 8 bases in the middle. The CDR3 spells CASSQGGQSYEQYF. The CDR3 region has the DNA TGCGCCAGCAGCCAAGGCGGACAATCCTACGAGCAGTACTTC.

The rearrangement joins TRBV29-1 to TRBJ2-2; the match to TRBD1 covers 9 bases. The CDR3 totals 14 residues. Losses at the gene ends were 5 bases for V and 0 bases for J; bases not matched to a gene: 1. The germline V gene encodes CDR1 SQVTM and CDR2 ANQGSEA. The CDR3 is CSVRQGANTGELFF. DNA of the CDR3: TGCAGCGTTAGACAGGGGGCGAACACCGGGGAGCTGTTTTTT.

This clonotype turned up a few times. V is TRBV20-1 and J is TRBJ1-6; maybe TRBD1 (6 bases). The CDR3 totals 14 residues. V was clipped by 4 bases and J by 4 bases, with 11 bases between them. Germline lookup yields CDR1 DFQATT and CDR2 SNEGSKA (reference sequence). The CDR3 sequence is CSAIKGGYNSPLHF. CDR3 nucleotides: TGCAGTGCTATAAAGGGGGGGTATAATTCACCCCTCCACTTT.

This clonotype has a handful of counts. V usage is TRBV7-8 and J usage is TRBJ1-5; 11 positions agree with TRBD1. Germline CDR1 and CDR2: SGHVS and FQNEAQ. The CDR3 runs to 18 residues. V was pared by 5 bases and J by 3 bases, with 12 bases of the junction left unmatched. CDR3 sequence (DNA): TGTGCCAGCAGCCCCCCAAGGACAGGGGGCGGATACAATCAGCCCCAGCATTTT. Translating it yields CASSPPRTGGGYNQPQHF.

The rearrangement links TRBV10-3 to TRBJ1-1; D is perhaps TRBD1 (6 bases). Germline V lookup: CDR1 ENHRY, CDR2 SYGVKD. This CDR3 has 15 residues. With 6 bases removed from V and 2 bases from J, the gap between germline ends came to 16 bases. The CDR3 DNA sequence: TGTGCCATCAGCCTTTTGCCAGGGGCTAACACTGAAGCTTTCTTT. Its protein product is CAISLLPGANTEAFF.

This clonotype turned up a few times. The CDR3: CASSQVRTGDTQYF. For the CDR3, the DNA is TGCGCCAGCAGCCAAGTACGGACAGGAGATACGCAGTATTTT. The rearrangement joins TRBV4-3 to TRBJ2-3; 7 bases align to TRBD1. The CDR3 covers 14 residues. The trim removed 1 base at V and 5 bases at J, leaving 3 bases unmatched. From germline, CDR1 is LGHNA and CDR2 YSLEER.

This clonotype showed up just a few times. This chain connects TRBV4-2 to TRBJ2-3, with TRBD2 identical over 12 bases. Germline V gives CDR1 LGHNA, CDR2 YNFKEQ. This CDR3 has 16 residues. J lost 1 base, V lost 6 bases, and 5 bases had no gene match. The CDR3 DNA sequence: TGTGCCAGCAGGGCTAGCGGGAGGGCCGGCACAGATACGCAGTATTTT. Its protein is CASRASGRAGTDTQYF.

This clonotype came up a few times. This rearrangement joins TRBV20-1 to TRBJ2-3, with D hard to call. Trimming removed 1 base at V and 1 base at J, with 12 bases between. Germline V CDR1 and CDR2: DFQATT, SNEGSKA (reference sequence). The CDR3 has 15 residues. The DNA for the CDR3 is TGCAGTGCTAGAGCGTGGGGAATCGGCACAGATACGCAGTATTTT. As protein: CSARAWGIGTDTQYF.

This clonotype was found many times. The rearrangement uses TRBV5-1 and TRBJ1-1; perhaps TRBD1 as D (5 bases). The CDR3 consists of 14 residues. With 0 bases removed from V and 2 bases from J, the gap between germline ends came to 8 bases. Germline assignment: CDR1 SGHRS and CDR2 YFSETQ. Here the CDR3 reads CASSLEGANTEAFF. CDR3 DNA: TGCGCCAGCAGCTTGGAAGGGGCCAACACTGAAGCTTTCTTT.

This clonotype was seen only a few times. The chain uses TRBV5-1 and TRBJ2-3, with TRBD1 matching 9 bases. The length of the CDR3 is 14 residues. Germline trimming cut 3 bases from V and 2 bases from J; bases unmatched to any gene: 1. Germline V gene lookup returns CDR1 SGHRS and CDR2 YFSETQ. This CDR3 reads CASSWTGATDTQYF. In DNA, the CDR3 is TGCGCCAGCAGCTGGACAGGGGCCACAGATACGCAGTATTTT. Combining the CDR3 with reference TRBV5-1 and TRBJ2-3 gives the whole variable domain KAGVTQTPRYLIKTRGQQVTLSCSPISGHRSVSWYQQTPGQGLQFLFEYFSETQRNKGNFPGRFSGRQFSNSRSEMNVSTLELGDSALYLCASSWTGATDTQYFGPGTRLTVL.

The V and J genes are TRBV7-3 and TRBJ2-3; 9 nucleotides match TRBD2. The J segment lost 1 base and the V segment lost 0 bases, leaving 8 bases of the junction unmatched. The CDR3 runs to 18 residues. CDR1 is SGHTA and CDR2 is FQGTGA in the germline V gene. DNA for the CDR3: TGTGCCAGCAGCTTAACGGGAGGGACTAGCAGCCGCACAGATACGCAGTATTTT. Translation gives CASSLTGGTSSRTDTQYF.

The genes are TRBV29-1 and TRBJ2-7; 8 bases agree with TRBD1. The J segment lost 3 bases and the V segment lost 5 bases, leaving 9 bases of the junction unmatched. The germline V gene encodes CDR1 SQVTM and CDR2 ANQGSEA. The CDR3 covers 14 residues. The CDR3 loop is CSVFAAGGIYEQYF. DNA of the CDR3: TGCAGCGTTTTTGCGGCAGGGGGCATCTACGAGCAGTACTTC.